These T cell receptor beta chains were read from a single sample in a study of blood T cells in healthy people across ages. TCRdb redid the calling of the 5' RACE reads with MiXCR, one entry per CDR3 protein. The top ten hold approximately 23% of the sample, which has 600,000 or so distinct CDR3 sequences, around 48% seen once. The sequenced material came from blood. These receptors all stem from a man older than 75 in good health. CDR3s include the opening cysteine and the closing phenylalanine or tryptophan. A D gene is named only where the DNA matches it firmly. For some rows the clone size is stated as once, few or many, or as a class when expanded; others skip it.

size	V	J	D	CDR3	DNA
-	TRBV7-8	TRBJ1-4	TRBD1	CASSPQGAGEKLFF	TGTGCCAGCAGCCCACAGGGGGCGGGAGAAAAACTGTTTTTT
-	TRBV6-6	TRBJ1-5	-	CASSYSTQGGQPQHF	TGTGCCAGCAGTTACTCGACTCAGGGCGGACAGCCCCAGCATTTT
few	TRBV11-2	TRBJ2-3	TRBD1	CASSPGLDRATDTQYF	TGTGCCAGCAGCCCCGGGCTAGACAGGGCCACAGATACGCAGTATTTT
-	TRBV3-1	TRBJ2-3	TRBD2	CASRGLADHTDTQYF	TGTGCCAGCAGAGGACTAGCGGATCACACAGATACGCAGTATTTT
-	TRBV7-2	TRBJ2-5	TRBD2	CASSLASGSQQYF	TGTGCCAGCAGCTTGGCTAGCGGGAGTCAACAGTACTTC
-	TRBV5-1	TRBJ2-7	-	CASTLGGREQYF	TGCGCCAGCACCCTGGGGGGGCGGGAGCAGTACTTC
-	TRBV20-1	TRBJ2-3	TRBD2	CSAPRASGDTDTQYF	TGCAGTGCCCCTCGAGCTAGCGGGGACACAGATACGCAGTATTTT
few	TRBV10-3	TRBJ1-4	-	CAISEQAGNEKLFF	TGTGCCATCAGTGAACAGGCGGGTAATGAAAAACTGTTTTTT
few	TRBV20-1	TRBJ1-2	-	CSARPQSINYGYTF	TGCAGTGCTAGACCACAGTCTATCAACTATGGCTACACCTTC
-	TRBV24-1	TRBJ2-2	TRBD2	CATSDLSGSRYTGELFF	TGTGCCACCAGTGACCTTAGCGGGAGTAGGTACACCGGGGAGCTGTTTTTT